One and the same sample provided the 14 T cell receptor beta chains below, sequenced in a study of cytomegalovirus exposure and HLA in healthy donors. The PCR employed 60 Vbeta primers together with 13 Jbeta primers. Profiled with immunoSEQ multiplex PCR; TCRdb holds only in-frame clones, not every one. The sample has roughly 260,000 clones; 84% are singletons. The sample taken for sequencing was PBMCs. Receptors were obtained from a woman in her thirties or forties in good health and CMV-seropositive.

The rearrangement links TRBV27 to TRBJ2-7; D gene ambiguous. From germline, CDR1 is MNHEY and CDR2 SMNVEV (reference sequence). V was pared by 0 bases and J by 0 bases, with 9 bases between. The CDR3 is 15 residues long. The CDR3 DNA is TGTGCCAGCAGTTTATCACTAACCGGCTCCTACGAGCAGTACTTC. Its protein product is CASSLSLTGSYEQYF.

This clone was seen a single time. The V and J genes are TRBV7-9 and TRBJ2-1; D may be TRBD1 (6 bases). Germline assignment: CDR1 SEHNR and CDR2 FQNEAQ (reference sequence). The CDR3 totals 14 residues. Trimming cost V 5 bases and J 4 bases, with 12 bases left between them. The CDR3, as DNA: TGTGCCAGCAGCCACAGGGCGGATTACAATGAGCAGTTCTTC. Its protein product is CASSHRADYNEQFF. Variable domain in full (rest from reference TRBV7-9 and TRBJ2-1): DTGVSQNPRHKITKRGQNVTFRCDPISEHNRLYWYRQTLGQGPEFLTYFQNEAQLEKSRLLSDRFSAERPKGSFSTLEIQRTEQGDSAMYLCASSHRADYNEQFFGPGTRLTVL.

The genes are TRBV30 and TRBJ2-5, with 11 positions matching TRBD2. V was clipped by 3 bases and J by 1 base; unmatched bases: 7. CDR1 is GTSNPN and CDR2 is SVGIG in the germline V gene (reference sequence). This CDR3 contains 16 residues. The CDR3 sequence: CAWSTGTSGFQETQYF. DNA of the CDR3: TGTGCCTGGAGCACCGGGACTAGCGGTTTCCAAGAGACCCAGTACTTC.

The rearrangement uses TRBV18 and TRBJ1-2; the D gene is possibly TRBD1 (6 bases). Germline assignment: CDR1 KGHSH and CDR2 LQKENI. This CDR3 is built from 14 residues. Trimming removed 3 bases from V and 8 bases from J, with 16 bases in between. This CDR3 is CASSPYGGLGGYTF. For the CDR3, the DNA is TGTGCCAGCTCACCGTACGGGGGGCTCGGGGGCTACACCTTC. Drawing the rest from reference TRBV18 and TRBJ1-2, the complete variable domain is NAGVMQNPRHLVRRRGQEARLRCSPMKGHSHVYWYRQLPEEGLKFMVYLQKENIIDESGMPKERFSAEFPKEGPSILRIQQVVRGDSAAYFCASSPYGGLGGYTFGSGTRLTVV.

This chain uses TRBV28 with TRBJ1-1; TRBD1 matches 7 bases. The trim removed 5 bases at V and 1 base at J, leaving 7 bases unmatched. CDR1 and CDR2 (germline): MDHEN, SYDVKM. The CDR3 is 15 amino acids. CDR3 loop: CASSGKRQGNTEAFF. The CDR3 coding sequence is TGTGCCAGCAGTGGCAAAAGACAGGGGAACACTGAAGCTTTCTTT. Combining the CDR3 with reference TRBV28 and TRBJ1-1 gives the whole variable domain DVKVTQSSRYLVKRTGEKVFLECVQDMDHENMFWYRQDPGLGLRLIYFSYDVKMKEKGDIPEGYSVSREKKERFSLILESASTNQTSMYLCASSGKRQGNTEAFFGQGTRLTVV.

The rearrangement links TRBV2 to TRBJ1-1, with D unclear. Germline V gene data show CDR1 as SNHLY and CDR2 as FYNNEI. Trimming left V 4 bases short and J 2 bases short, with 20 bases between. This CDR3 spans 17 amino acids. The CDR3 DNA sequence: TGTGCCAGCAGTGCCACTGGAGTCTGGGGAGGAAACACTGAAGCTTTCTTT. Translating it yields CASSATGVWGGNTEAFF.

This clone was recorded once. This chain connects TRBV28 to TRBJ2-1, with D maybe TRBD2 (6 bases). The CDR3 covers 14 residues. Trimming left V 5 bases short and J 8 bases short, with 16 bases between. Per germline, CDR1 MDHEN and CDR2 SYDVKM. In DNA form, the CDR3 reads TGTGCCAGCAGTCCCGGGGGAAGGTCGGATGAGCAGTTCTTC. It specifies CASSPGGRSDEQFF.

V is TRBV6-5 and J is TRBJ2-5, with D possibly being TRBD1 (6 bases). The CDR3 is 14 amino acids. Germline V gene data show CDR1 as MNHEY and CDR2 as SVGAGI. Trimming took 4 bases from V and 5 from J, leaving 14 bases between them. CDR3 DNA sequence: TGTGCCAGCAGTTCAACAGGGTTAGGGGAGACCCAGTACTTC. Its protein is CASSSTGLGETQYF.

Only a few counts were recorded for this clone. The chain's CDR3 is CASSRDRLSGNTIYF. The CDR3 region has the DNA TGCGCCAGCAGCCGAGACAGGCTCTCTGGAAACACCATATATTTT. The rearrangement links TRBV4-3 to TRBJ1-3, with TRBD1 as a possible D gene (6 bases). V shed 4 bases and J shed 0 bases, with 10 bases lying between them. This CDR3 spans 15 amino acids. From germline, CDR1 is LGHNA and CDR2 YSLEER.

This chain joins TRBV28 and TRBJ1-5; D ambiguous. V gave up 6 bases and J gave up 7 bases, with 16 bases separating them. CDR1 is MDHEN, CDR2 SYDVKM, per germline. This CDR3 has 14 residues. DNA of the CDR3: TGTGCCAGCAGGCGCGCCGGAGGCGGACAGCCCCAGCATTTT. Protein sequence: CASRRAGGGQPQHF.

The genes are TRBV7-2 and TRBJ2-7; weak D call: TRBD1 (6 bases). The CDR3 loop spans 14 amino acids. CDR1 and CDR2 (germline): SGHTA, FQGNSA. V lost 5 bases, J lost 3 bases, and 14 bases lay in between. The CDR3 protein is CASSMSRDIYEQYF. In DNA form, the CDR3 reads TGTGCCAGCAGCATGTCCCGGGACATCTACGAGCAGTACTTC.

The chain recombines TRBV27 with TRBJ2-3, with 11 bases identical to TRBD2. The V and J ends lost 3 bases and 0 bases, in that order; junction bases with no gene match: 8. CDR1 and CDR2 (germline): MNHEY, SMNVEV (reference sequence). The CDR3 contains 18 residues. The CDR3 region is CASSFRSSGRPSTDTQYF. DNA for the CDR3: TGTGCCAGCAGTTTTAGGTCTAGCGGGAGGCCTAGCACAGATACGCAGTATTTT.

This chain uses TRBV10-3 with TRBJ2-7; TRBD1 aligns across 9 bases. Germline lookup yields CDR1 ENHRY and CDR2 SYGVKD. This CDR3 has 14 amino acids. V trimming: 6 bases; J trimming: 3 bases; junction bases outside the gene matches: 6. The CDR3 loop is CAIRSGTGNYEQYF. CDR3 in DNA: TGTGCCATCAGGTCCGGGACAGGGAACTACGAGCAGTACTTC.

The chain has TRBV30 and TRBJ2-3; 9 bases are shared with TRBD2. Germline assignment: CDR1 GTSNPN and CDR2 SVGIG (reference sequence). The CDR3 is 14 amino acids. Germline trimming cut 2 bases from V and 3 bases from J; bases unmatched to any gene: 3. CDR3 sequence reads: CAWSFSGSTDTQYF. For the CDR3, the DNA is TGTGCCTGGAGTTTTAGCGGGAGTACAGATACGCAGTATTTT.